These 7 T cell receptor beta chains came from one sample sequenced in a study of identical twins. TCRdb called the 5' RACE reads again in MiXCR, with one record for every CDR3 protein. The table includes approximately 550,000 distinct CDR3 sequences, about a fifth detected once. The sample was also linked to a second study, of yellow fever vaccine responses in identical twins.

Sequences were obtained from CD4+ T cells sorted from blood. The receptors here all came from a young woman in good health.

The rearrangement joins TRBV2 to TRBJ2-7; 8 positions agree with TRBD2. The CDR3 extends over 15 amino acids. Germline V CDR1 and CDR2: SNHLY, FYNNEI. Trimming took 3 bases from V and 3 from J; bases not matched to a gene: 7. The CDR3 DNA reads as TGTGCCAGCAGTGATGTAGCGGCGGGGGGCTACGAGCAGTACTTC. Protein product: CASSDVAAGGYEQYF.

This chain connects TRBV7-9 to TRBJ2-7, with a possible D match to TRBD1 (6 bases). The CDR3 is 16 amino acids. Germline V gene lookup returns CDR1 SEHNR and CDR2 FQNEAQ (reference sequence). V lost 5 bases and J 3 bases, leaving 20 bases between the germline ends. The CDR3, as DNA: TGTGCCAGCAGCAAATGGTCCGGGACACTACTCTACGAGCAGTACGTC. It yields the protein CASSKWSGTLLYEQYV.

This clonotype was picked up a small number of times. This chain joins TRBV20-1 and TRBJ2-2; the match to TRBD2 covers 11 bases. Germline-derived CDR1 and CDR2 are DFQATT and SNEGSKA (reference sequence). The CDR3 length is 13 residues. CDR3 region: CSVAGGKGGELFF. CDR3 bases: TGCAGCGTAGCGGGGGGGAAGGGCGGGGAGCTGTTTTTT.

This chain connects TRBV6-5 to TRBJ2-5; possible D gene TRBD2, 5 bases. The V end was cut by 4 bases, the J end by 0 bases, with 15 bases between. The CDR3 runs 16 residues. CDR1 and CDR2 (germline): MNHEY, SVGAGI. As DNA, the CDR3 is TGTGCCAGCAGTTCGTGGCCGGGGTACTACCAAGAGACCCAGTACTTC. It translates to CASSSWPGYYQETQYF.

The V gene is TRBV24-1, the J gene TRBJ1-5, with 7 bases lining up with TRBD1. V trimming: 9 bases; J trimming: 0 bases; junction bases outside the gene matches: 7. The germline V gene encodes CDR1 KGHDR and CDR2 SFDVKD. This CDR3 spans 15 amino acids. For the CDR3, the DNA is TGTGCCACCGGCGAGACAGGGAATAGCAATCAGCCCCAGCATTTT. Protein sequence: CATGETGNSNQPQHF.

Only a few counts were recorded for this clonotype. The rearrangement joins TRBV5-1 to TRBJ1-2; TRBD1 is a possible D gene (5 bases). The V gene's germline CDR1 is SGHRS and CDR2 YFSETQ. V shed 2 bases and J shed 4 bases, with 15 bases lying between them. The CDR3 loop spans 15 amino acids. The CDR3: CASSFLGTSGYGYTF. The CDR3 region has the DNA TGCGCCAGCAGCTTTCTGGGGACTTCGGGCTATGGCTACACCTTC.

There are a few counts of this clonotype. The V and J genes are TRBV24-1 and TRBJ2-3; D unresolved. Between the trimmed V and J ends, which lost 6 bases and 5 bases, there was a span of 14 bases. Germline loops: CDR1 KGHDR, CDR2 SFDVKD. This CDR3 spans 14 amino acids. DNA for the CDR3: TGTGCCACCAGTCGGACGGATAAGGGAGATACGCAGTATTTT. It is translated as CATSRTDKGDTQYF.